The present TCR beta chain was sequenced within a study of T cells after yellow fever vaccination. Turning to the study itself: Where fractions had low cell numbers, libraries were prepared from them with the SMART-Seq v4 Ultra Low Input RNA kit.

A few counts support this clonotype. Its matching antigen is unknown. Whole-study results and caveats: The appearance of a small share of clonotypes in both CD4 and CD8 compartments was observed. Subsequent booster samples again held most clones from primary vaccination (roughly 95% CD4, 88% CD8).

TCRdb analysed the 5' RACE reads with MiXCR anew, one entry per CDR3 protein. The data contain under 600,000 distinct CDR3 sequences, roughly 22% of them singletons. The clonotype originates from a man aged 18 to 35 who received the YFV17D yellow fever vaccine. The sequenced sample was PBMCs, obtained more than 20 days after the first yellow fever vaccination.

The CDR3 coding sequence is TGTGCCAGCAGCTTAGATCATACAAATCAGCCCCAGCATTTT. Its translation: CASSLDHTNQPQHF. The rearrangement uses TRBV11-2 and TRBJ1-5, with unresolved D. The CDR3 sequence is 14 residues long. The V gene lost 0 bases and the J gene lost 4 bases, with 7 bases spanning the gap. Germline lookup yields CDR1 SGHAT and CDR2 FQNNGV.